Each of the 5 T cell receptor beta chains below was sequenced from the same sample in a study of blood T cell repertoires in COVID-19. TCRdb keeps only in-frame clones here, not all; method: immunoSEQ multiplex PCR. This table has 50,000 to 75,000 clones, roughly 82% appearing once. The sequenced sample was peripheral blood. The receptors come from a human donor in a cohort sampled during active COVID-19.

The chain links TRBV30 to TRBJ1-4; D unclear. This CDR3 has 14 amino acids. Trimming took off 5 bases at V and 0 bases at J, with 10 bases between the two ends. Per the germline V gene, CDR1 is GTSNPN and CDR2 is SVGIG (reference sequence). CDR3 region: CAWGRSATNEKLFF. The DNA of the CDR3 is TGTGCCTGGGGACGGTCTGCAACTAATGAAAAACTGTTTTTT.

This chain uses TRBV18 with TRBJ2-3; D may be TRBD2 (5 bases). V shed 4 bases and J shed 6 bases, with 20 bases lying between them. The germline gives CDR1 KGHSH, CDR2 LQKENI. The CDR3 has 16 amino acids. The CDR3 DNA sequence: TGTGCCAGCTCACGCGACATTTCGGGAATGGGGGATACGCAGTATTTT. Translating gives CASSRDISGMGDTQYF.

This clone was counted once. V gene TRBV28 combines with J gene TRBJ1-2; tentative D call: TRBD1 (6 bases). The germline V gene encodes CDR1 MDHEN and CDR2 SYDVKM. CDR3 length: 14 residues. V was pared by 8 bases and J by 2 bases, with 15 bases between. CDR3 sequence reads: CASGDTGKNYGYTF. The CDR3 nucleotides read TGTGCCAGCGGGGACACAGGGAAAAACTATGGCTACACCTTC.

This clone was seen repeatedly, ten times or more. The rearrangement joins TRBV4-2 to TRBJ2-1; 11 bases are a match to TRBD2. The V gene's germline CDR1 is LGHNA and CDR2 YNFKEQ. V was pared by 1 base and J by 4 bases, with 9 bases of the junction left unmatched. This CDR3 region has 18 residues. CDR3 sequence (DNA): TGTGCCAGCAGCCAAGCGGAACTAGCGGGGGCCCGATACAATGAGCAGTTCTTC. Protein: CASSQAELAGARYNEQFF.

The chain's CDR3 is CASSFKTGTEAFF. The CDR3 DNA follows: TGTGCCAGCAGCTTCAAGACAGGGACCGAAGCTTTCTTT. This chain joins TRBV7-2 and TRBJ1-1; 7 positions agree with TRBD1. Germline CDR1 SGHTA, CDR2 FQGNSA. Trimming removed 3 bases from V and 8 bases from J; junction bases left unmatched: 6. This CDR3 has 13 residues.